The 6 T cell receptor beta chains below were found in one sample sequenced in a study of blood T cell repertoires in COVID-19. Clones were sequenced by immunoSEQ multiplex PCR, and TCRdb holds only the in-frame ones, with some missing. Of approximately 250,000 clones in the sample, roughly 86% were seen once. Sequenced material: peripheral blood. These receptors were taken from a man aged 40-50 years with active or convalescent COVID-19.

The V gene is TRBV14, the J gene TRBJ1-2; possible D gene TRBD1, 5 bases. From germline, CDR1 is SGHDN and CDR2 FVKESK. The CDR3 totals 15 residues. The ends were cut back, 4 bases at V and 2 bases at J, with 14 bases in the middle. The CDR3 loop is CASSPNVAGNYGYTF. The CDR3 DNA reads TGTGCCAGCAGCCCCAACGTCGCAGGGAACTATGGCTACACCTTC.

J is TRBJ2-1 and V is TRBV27; a possible D gene is TRBD1 (7 bases). CDR1 is MNHEY, CDR2 SMNVEV, per germline (reference sequence). The V gene lost 2 bases and the J gene lost 6 bases, with 11 bases spanning the gap. The CDR3 is 14 residues long. This CDR3 is CASSLIRGANEQFF. CDR3 bases: TGTGCCAGCAGTTTAATCAGGGGGGCCAATGAGCAGTTCTTC.

This clone was found once. The chain recombines TRBV27 with TRBJ2-1; 8 nucleotides match TRBD2. Per germline, CDR1 MNHEY and CDR2 SMNVEV (reference sequence). CDR3 length: 15 amino acids. The V gene end was trimmed by 3 bases and the J gene end by 8 bases; junction bases not matched to a gene: 9. Written as DNA, the CDR3 is TGTGCCAGCAGTTTGAGGCCGGGGGGGGTCTATGAGCAGTTCTTC. Translating it yields CASSLRPGGVYEQFF.

The chain carries TRBV11-2 and TRBJ1-1; 7 nucleotides agree with TRBD1. Per germline, CDR1 SGHAT and CDR2 FQNNGV. Unmatched junction bases numbered 1, after V lost 1 base and J lost 8 bases. The CDR3 is 12 residues long. The CDR3 loop reads CASSLGTGEAFF. Here the CDR3 DNA reads TGTGCCAGCAGCTTAGGGACAGGAGAAGCTTTCTTT.

The chain employs TRBV19 and TRBJ2-1; 9 bases agree with TRBD2. With V trimmed by 2 bases and J by 4 bases, 3 bases remained unmatched. Germline CDR1 and CDR2: LNHDA and SQIVND (reference sequence). This CDR3 contains 15 residues. DNA of the CDR3: TGTGCCAGTAGTATACTAGCGGGAACTTACAATGAGCAGTTCTTC. This gives the protein CASSILAGTYNEQFF.

The chain is built from TRBV5-1 and TRBJ2-1; TRBD1 matches at 9 bases. The CDR3 consists of 13 residues. V was clipped by 4 bases and J by 13 bases; unmatched bases: 9. Per germline, CDR1 SGHRS and CDR2 YFSETQ. The DNA of the CDR3 is TGCGCCAGCAGCCACCCGGACAGGGGAATTCAGTTCTTC. Translated, it gives CASSHPDRGIQFF. Combining the CDR3 with reference TRBV5-1 and TRBJ2-1 gives the whole variable domain KAGVTQTPRYLIKTRGQQVTLSCSPISGHRSVSWYQQTPGQGLQFLFEYFSETQRNKGNFPGRFSGRQFSNSRSEMNVSTLELGDSALYLCASSHPDRGIQFFGPGTRLTVL.